A single sample is the source of the 18 T cell receptor beta chains below, sequenced in a study of synovial regulatory T cells in juvenile arthritis (dated by TCRdb to between 2015 and 2016). Library method: the immunoSEQ multiplex PCR assay. TCRdb mirrors the immuneACCESS table, restricted to in-frame sequences. Some clones are absent from its copies; in checked studies, under half trace to an unresolved V gene, and the reason for the others is unknown. The table for this sample records roughly 9,900 clones. The top ten clonotypes cover 0.95% to 1% of the sample. Sequences were obtained from Treg cells from blood. The cell subset or site tag for this specimen amounts to: remaining (HLA-DR-negative) circulating blood Treg cells. The receptors were gathered from a donor aged 2-35 years with juvenile idiopathic arthritis.

V is TRBV7-3 and J is TRBJ1-6. The CDR3 is 15 amino acids. The DNA sequence is not available. Germline V CDR1 and CDR2: SGHTA, FQGTGA. This CDR3 is CASSQEGRGTSPLHF.

This CDR3 is CVTGTGAFTGELFF. The chain couples TRBV7-7 to TRBJ2-2; with no DNA, the TCRdb D assignment of TRBD1 cannot be verified. CDR1 is SSHAT and CDR2 is FNYEAQ in the germline V gene (reference sequence). The CDR3 consists of 14 residues. DNA was not recorded.

V is TRBV19 and J is TRBJ2-7; TCRdb gives TRBD1 as the D gene, but with no DNA this cannot be confirmed. This CDR3 comprises 15 residues. No DNA appears here. Germline V gene lookup returns CDR1 LNHDA and CDR2 SQIVND (reference sequence). CDR3 sequence reads: CASSITGTGGYEQYF.

The chain employs TRBV27 and TRBJ2-7; the TRBD1 assignment by TCRdb is unverifiable without DNA. This CDR3 region has 14 residues. No DNA was logged. In germline, CDR1 is MNHEY, CDR2 SMNVEV (reference sequence). CDR3 residues: CASSSQDRGHEQYF.

The chain combines TRBV5-1 with TRBJ2-7; checking the TCRdb D call of TRBD1 is not possible without DNA. The germline V gene has CDR1 SGHRS and CDR2 YFSETQ. CDR3 length equals 14 residues. No DNA sequence is on record. The CDR3 here is CASSPWDRGLEQYF.

CDR3 protein: CAISETGTGYEQYF. This sequence joins TRBV10-3 and TRBJ2-7; TCRdb gives TRBD1 as the D gene, but with no DNA this cannot be confirmed. The CDR3 has 14 residues. No nucleotide data were recorded. Per germline, CDR1 ENHRY and CDR2 SYGVKD.

The chain's CDR3 is CASSPEQRGDTEAFF. The chain is built from TRBV18 and TRBJ1-1. The CDR3 length is 15 residues. There is no recorded DNA. Germline CDR1 is KGHSH and CDR2 is LQKENI.

J is TRBJ2-7 and V is TRBV28; the D call from TCRdb, TRBD1, cannot be confirmed without DNA. Looked up from germline, CDR1 is MDHEN and CDR2 is SYDVKM. The CDR3 is 16 residues long. Nucleotide data are not available. This chain's CDR3 is CASSFPKWGSRLEQYF.

This rearrangement joins TRBV28 to TRBJ2-7. The CDR3 runs 11 residues. No DNA has been recorded. Germline V gives CDR1 MDHEN, CDR2 SYDVKM. CDR3 sequence: CATVGRAEQYF.

The V and J genes are TRBV6-7 and TRBJ2-7; lacking DNA, the TRBD2 call made by TCRdb goes unchecked. TRBV6-7 is an ORF for which the function is uncertain. The length of the CDR3 is 15 residues. DNA for this receptor is not on file. The CDR3 reads CASQNACGGSYEQYF.

This chain uses TRBV6-4 with TRBJ2-1; checking the TCRdb D call of TRBD2 is not possible without DNA. Germline CDR1 is MRHNA and CDR2 is SNTAGT. This CDR3 has 15 residues. DNA for this receptor is not on file. CDR3 residues: CASSVYGTSINEQFF.

The chain joins TRBV5-6 to TRBJ1-1; TCRdb lists TRBD1, though no DNA is available to test this call. Germline V lookup: CDR1 SGHDT, CDR2 YYEEEE. The CDR3 length is 11 residues. The DNA is unrecorded. CDR3 residues: CASSLTGEAFF.

The J gene is TRBJ2-7, the V gene TRBV5-1. The CDR3 is 13 residues long. This entry has no DNA. CDR1 is SGHRS, CDR2 YFSETQ, per germline. Here the CDR3 reads CASSTPGGQEQYF.

V usage is TRBV4-1 and J usage is TRBJ1-1; the D gene TCRdb calls, TRBD1, cannot be checked with no DNA. Germline V gene data show CDR1 as MGHRA and CDR2 as YSYEKL. The CDR3 has 17 amino acids. No DNA accompanies this entry. The CDR3 region is CASSQNWVAGPDTEAFF.

This chain links TRBV11-2 with TRBJ1-6. Looked up from germline, CDR1 is SGHAT and CDR2 is FQNNGV. CDR3 length: 14 amino acids. DNA for this receptor is not on file. CDR3 sequence: CASSFSQPNSPLHF. Full variable domain (outside the CDR3, taken from reference TRBV11-2 and TRBJ1-6): EAGVAQSPRYKIIEKRQSVAFWCNPISGHATLYWYQQILGQGPKLLIQFQNNGVVDDSQLPKDRFSAERLKGVDSTLKIQPAKLEDSAVYLCASSFSQPNSPLHFGNGTRLTVT.

This chain uses TRBV2 with TRBJ2-6; no DNA is available, so the TRBD1 call from TCRdb remains unchecked. Looked up from germline, CDR1 is SNHLY and CDR2 is FYNNEI. This CDR3 spans 15 amino acids. No DNA sequence is on record. This CDR3 is CASSRQHSGANVLTF.

The V gene is TRBV18, the J gene TRBJ2-4; lacking DNA, the TRBD1 call made by TCRdb goes unchecked. This CDR3 is built from 17 residues. The entry carries no DNA sequence. The germline gives CDR1 KGHSH, CDR2 LQKENI. CDR3 in amino acids: CASSRTPGQGALDIQYF.

The V call is TRBV6-5, the J call TRBJ2-7; TCRdb reports TRBD2, a call that lacks DNA to check it against. The CDR3 is made up of 13 amino acids. There is no recorded DNA. Per the germline V gene, CDR1 is MNHEY and CDR2 is SVGAGI. CDR3 protein: CASSARLLSEQYF.